This TCR beta chain was identified in a study of human T cells and chemical hapten exposure. Study overall: Alopecia areata, totalis or universalis was found in mostly female patients.

A total of 14 residues make up the CDR3, ends included. Germline assignment: CDR1 MDHEN and CDR2 SYDVKM. General study findings and limits: TCRs at high frequency, those above 1 in 1000, did not change with DPC sensitization.

This clonotype was counted between two and nine times. No antigen is known for it. Because the CDR3's place on the DNA is in doubt, the DNA is left out and the CDR3 is given as listed by TCRdb. TCRdb called the RACE reads again in MiXCR, with one record for every CDR3 protein. In the table there are roughly 200,000 distinct CDR3 sequences, around a quarter of which are singletons. The time point here: patch test 3, about 24 weeks after DPC sensitization. Treatment described: therapeutic diphenylcyclopropenone sensitization with weekly scalp DPC. This chain links TRBV28 with TRBJ2-5; the table's D gene call, TRBD1, was not cross checked with the DNA. The material sequenced was whole blood, taken in connection with sensitization to the hapten diphenylcyclopropenone (DPC). The receptor comes from a woman aged 40-49 years with alopecia areata. Some clones in this sample may be carry-over from other donors' samples. CDR3: CASSSSDRQETQYF.